The TCR beta chain under discussion was sequenced for a study of CXCR3-negative and CXCR3-positive naive CD8 T cells. Study outcomes and limitations: TRB CDR3s of CXCR3-positive naive cells were more hydrophobic than those of CXCR3-negative naive cells.

UMI-labeled 5' RACE TRB cDNA libraries were prepared from the cells. From its re-call of the 5' RACE reads, TCRdb lists each CDR3 protein once, without DNA. Here the sample table reports tens of thousands of distinct CDR3 sequences. This CDR3 comprises 11 residues. Germline V lookup: CDR1 SGHNT, CDR2 YYREEE (reference sequence). As to this clonotype: Its antigen is unknown.

J is TRBJ2-7 and V is TRBV5-4; TCRdb returns TRBD1, unconfirmable since there is no DNA. The source is a human donor in good health. Some clones in this sample may be carry-over from other donors' samples. The sequencing sample was made of naive CXCR3- CD8+ T cells from blood. Regarding subset: CD45RO-CCR7+CD27+CD95- naive CD8+ T cells lacking CXCR3 (TNR3-). The CDR3 is CASSRGGEQYF.